These T cell receptor beta chains were read from a single sample in a study of cytotoxic CD8 clonotypes in ibrutinib-treated CLL. Profiled with immunoSEQ multiplex PCR; TCRdb holds only in-frame clones, not every one. The sample includes 130,000 or so clones, 70% to 85% of them seen just once. Specimen: PBMCs, collected after 12 months of ibrutinib treatment. The receptor source for this set is a human donor with chronic lymphocytic leukemia. The CDR3 runs from the conserved cysteine through the conserved F or W. A D gene is named only where the DNA matches it firmly. Only some rows state a clone size, as once, few, many or a class for expanded clones.

>TRBV19|NA|NA|TRBJ2-7
TGTGCCAGTACTCCAACGACAGAGAACTACGAGCAGTACTTC
CASTPTTENYEQYF
>TRBV19|NA|TRBD1|TRBJ2-7
TGTGCCAGTAGCAGGGACAGGGGCTACGAGCAGTACTTC
CASSRDRGYEQYF
>TRBV11-2|NA|NA|TRBJ1-6
TGTGCCAGCAGCCCCCTGGGGAGGGAAAGGGCTTCGGATTCACCCCTCCACTTT
CASSPLGRERASDSPLHF
>TRBV11-2|NA|TRBD2|TRBJ2-3
TGTGCCAGCAGCCAACTAGCGGGGGGCCGACGAGACACAGATACGCAGTATTTT
CASSQLAGGRRDTDTQYF
>TRBV6-5|NA|NA|TRBJ1-4
TGTGCCAGCAGTTTTAATTTCGGTTCAACTAATGAAAAACTGTTTTTT
CASSFNFGSTNEKLFF
>TRBV7-3|NA|NA|TRBJ2-2
TGTGCCATCCCGGGACGGACCACCGGGGAGCTGTTTTTT
CAIPGRTTGELFF
>TRBV9|NA|TRBD1|TRBJ2-3
TGTGCCAGCAGCGTAGACCCCCGACAGGGGGCCACAGATACGCAGTATTTT
CASSVDPRQGATDTQYF
>TRBV28|NA|NA|TRBJ1-2
TGTGCCAGCAGCTCCCCTACAGGGATTATTGGCTACACCTTC
CASSSPTGIIGYTF
>TRBV7-2|NA|NA|TRBJ2-5
TGTGCCAGCAGCTTTACTAGCTTCGGGACCCAGTACTTC
CASSFTSFGTQYF
>TRBV5-1|NA|NA|TRBJ1-2
TGCGCCAGCAGCTTGTCTGGGGGGATGGACACCTTC
CASSLSGGMDTF
>TRBV4-1|NA|NA|TRBJ2-1
TGCGCCAGCAGCCTTAGCGGCCTAGACAATGAGCAGTTCTTC
CASSLSGLDNEQFF
>TRBV4-1|NA|NA|TRBJ2-3
TGCGCCAGCAGCCAAGATAGGGGATGGGATACGCAGTATTTT
CASSQDRGWDTQYF
>TRBV7-6|few|NA|TRBJ2-2
TGTGCCAGCAGCTTAGAGGCGGGGGAGCTGTTTTTT
CASSLEAGELFF
>TRBV7-3|NA|NA|TRBJ2-5
TGTGCCAGCAGCTTGTCTAGCAAAGAGACCCAGTACTTC
CASSLSSKETQYF
>TRBV28|NA|NA|TRBJ1-5
TGTGCCAGCAGTTTAGGGACCCTCAGCAATCAGCCCCAGCATTTT
CASSLGTLSNQPQHF
>TRBV29-1|NA|NA|TRBJ1-1
TGCAGCGCTGATAGCAGGGGCGCAGGGACTGAAGCTTTCTTT
CSADSRGAGTEAFF
>TRBV5-1|NA|TRBD2|TRBJ2-1
TGCGCCAGCAGCTCACCAAGCGGGGGCCTCTACAATGAGCAGTTCTTC
CASSSPSGGLYNEQFF
>TRBV5-8|NA|TRBD1|TRBJ1-1
TGTGCCAGCAGCCCTCGGACAGGGATCAGTGTGAACACTGAAGCTTTCTTT
CASSPRTGISVNTEAFF
>TRBV7-8|few|NA|TRBJ2-2
TGTGCCAGCAGCGAACACACCGGGGAGCTGTTTTTT
CASSEHTGELFF
>TRBV5-1|once|NA|TRBJ2-5
TGCGCCAGCAGCTTGGATGTTCATTTGGGGGCTAAGGAGACCCAGTACTTC
CASSLDVHLGAKETQYF
>TRBV28|NA|NA|TRBJ2-5
TGTGCCAGCAGTCTAACGGGGCGGGTAGAGACCCAGTACTTC
CASSLTGRVETQYF
>TRBV6-1|few|TRBD1|TRBJ1-1
TGTGCCAGTATCGGACAGGGGAACACTGAAGCTTTCTTT
CASIGQGNTEAFF
>TRBV4-1|NA|NA|TRBJ2-7
TGCGCCAGCAGCCCCCGGGACGGACTCTACGAGCAGTACTTC
CASSPRDGLYEQYF
>TRBV6-1|NA|TRBD1|TRBJ1-5
TGTGCCAGCAGTGAATGGGACAGAAGCAATCAGCCCCAGCATTTT
CASSEWDRSNQPQHF
>TRBV4-1|NA|NA|TRBJ2-6
TGCGCCAGCAGCCAAGGCCCTGCAGCTGGCTCTGGGGCCAACGTCCTGACTTTC
CASSQGPAAGSGANVLTF